The present entry profiles one TCR beta chain with its context. What it binds is not known. This sample stems from a study of cytomegalovirus exposure and HLA in healthy donors. Regarding the study as a whole: The classifier reportedly diagnosed cytomegalovirus status with high specificity and sensitivity.

It was with 60 Vbeta and 13 Jbeta primers that the PCR ran. Method: immunoSEQ multiplex PCR; TCRdb's copy keeps in-frame clones and lacks some. The sample lists roughly 180,000 clones; 75% to 85% were seen once. The sample taken for sequencing was PBMCs. The receptor's source is a man aged 18 to 29 in good health and CMV-seronegative.

The CDR3 DNA reads as TGTGCCAGCAGTCCCCGGACAGGTCCTTACGAGCAGTACTTC. Amino acid sequence: CASSPRTGPYEQYF. The chain employs TRBV6-1 and TRBJ2-5; TRBD1 agrees at 7 bases. Gene TRBJ2-7 matches the end of the DNA better, so the J call may be wrong. The CDR3 spans 14 residues. Germline V lookup: CDR1 MNHNS, CDR2 SASEGT.